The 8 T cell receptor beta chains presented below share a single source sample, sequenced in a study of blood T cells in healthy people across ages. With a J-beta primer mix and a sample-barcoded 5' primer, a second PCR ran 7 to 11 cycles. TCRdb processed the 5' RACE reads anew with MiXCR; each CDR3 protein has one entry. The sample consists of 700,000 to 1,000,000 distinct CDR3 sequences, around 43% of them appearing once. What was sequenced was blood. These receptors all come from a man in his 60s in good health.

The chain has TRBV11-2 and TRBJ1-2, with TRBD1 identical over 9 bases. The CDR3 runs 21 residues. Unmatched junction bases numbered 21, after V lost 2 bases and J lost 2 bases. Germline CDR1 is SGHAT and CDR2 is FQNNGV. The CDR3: CASSLSHPGWDRAGSNYGYTF. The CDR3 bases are TGTGCCAGCAGCTTATCCCACCCGGGATGGGACAGGGCGGGTTCGAACTATGGCTACACCTTC. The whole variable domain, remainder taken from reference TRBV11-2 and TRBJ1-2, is EAGVAQSPRYKIIEKRQSVAFWCNPISGHATLYWYQQILGQGPKLLIQFQNNGVVDDSQLPKDRFSAERLKGVDSTLKIQPAKLEDSAVYLCASSLSHPGWDRAGSNYGYTFGSGTRLTVV.

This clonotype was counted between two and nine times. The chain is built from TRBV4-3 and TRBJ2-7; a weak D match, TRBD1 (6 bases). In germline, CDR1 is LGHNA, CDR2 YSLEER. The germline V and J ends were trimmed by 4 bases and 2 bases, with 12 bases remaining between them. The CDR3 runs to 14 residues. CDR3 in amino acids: CASSLRDNTYEQYF. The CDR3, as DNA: TGCGCCAGCAGCCTCCGGGACAACACCTACGAGCAGTACTTC.

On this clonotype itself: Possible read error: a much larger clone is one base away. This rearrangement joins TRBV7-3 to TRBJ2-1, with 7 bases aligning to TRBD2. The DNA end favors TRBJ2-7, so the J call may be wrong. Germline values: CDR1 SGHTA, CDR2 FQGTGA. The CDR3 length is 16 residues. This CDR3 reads CASSANPSGSYNEQYF. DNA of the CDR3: TGTGCCAGCAGCGCAAATCCTAGCGGAAGCTACAATGAGCAGTACTTC.

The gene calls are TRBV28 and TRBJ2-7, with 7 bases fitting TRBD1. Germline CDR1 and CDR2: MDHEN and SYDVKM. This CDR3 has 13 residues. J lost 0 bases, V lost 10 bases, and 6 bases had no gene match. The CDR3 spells CATVDRSSYEQYF. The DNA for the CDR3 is TGTGCCACCGTGGACAGGAGCTCCTACGAGCAGTACTTC.

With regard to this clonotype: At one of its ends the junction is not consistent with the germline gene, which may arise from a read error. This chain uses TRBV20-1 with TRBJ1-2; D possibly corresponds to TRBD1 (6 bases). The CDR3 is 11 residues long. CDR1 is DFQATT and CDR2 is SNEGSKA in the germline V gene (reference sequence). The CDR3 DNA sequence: TGCAGTGCCAGAGCGGGGGGCGGCTACACCTTC. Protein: CSARAGGGYTF.

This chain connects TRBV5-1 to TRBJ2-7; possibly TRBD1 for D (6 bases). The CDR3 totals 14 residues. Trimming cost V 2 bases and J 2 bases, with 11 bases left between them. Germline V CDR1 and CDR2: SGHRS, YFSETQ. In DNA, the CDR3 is TGCGCCAGCAGCTTCGGGGACATCACCTACGAGCAGTACTTC. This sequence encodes CASSFGDITYEQYF.

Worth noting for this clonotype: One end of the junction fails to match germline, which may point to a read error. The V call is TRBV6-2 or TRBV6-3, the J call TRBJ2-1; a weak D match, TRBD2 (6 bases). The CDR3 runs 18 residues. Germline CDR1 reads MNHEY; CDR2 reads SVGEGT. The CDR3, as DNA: TGTGCCAGCAGTTACCCTACTGGGGAGGCTAGCTCCTACAATAAGCAGTTCTTC. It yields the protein CASSYPTGEASSYNKQFF.

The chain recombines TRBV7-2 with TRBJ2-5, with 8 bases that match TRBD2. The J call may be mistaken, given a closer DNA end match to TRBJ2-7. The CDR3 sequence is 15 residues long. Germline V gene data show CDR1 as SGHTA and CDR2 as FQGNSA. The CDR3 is CASSLITGGPNEQYF. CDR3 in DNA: TGTGCCAGCAGCTTAATTACGGGGGGGCCGAACGAGCAGTACTTC.